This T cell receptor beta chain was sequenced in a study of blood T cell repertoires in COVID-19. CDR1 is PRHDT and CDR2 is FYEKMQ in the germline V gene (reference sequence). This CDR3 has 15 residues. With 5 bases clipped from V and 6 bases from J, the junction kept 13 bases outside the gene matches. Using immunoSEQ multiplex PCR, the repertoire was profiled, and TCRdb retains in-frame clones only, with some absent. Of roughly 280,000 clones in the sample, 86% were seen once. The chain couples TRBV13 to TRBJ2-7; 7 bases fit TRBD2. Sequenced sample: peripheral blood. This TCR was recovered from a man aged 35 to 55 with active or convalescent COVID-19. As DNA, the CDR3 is TGTGCCAGCAGCCCCCCCGTGGGGGGGAAAGGCGAGCAGTACTTC. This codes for CASSPPVGGKGEQYF.